What follows are 30 T cell receptor beta chains derived from one specimen sequenced in a study of T cells in lung cancer brain metastases. Repertoires were generated with immunoSEQ multiplex PCR, while TCRdb's copy carries only in-frame clones and drops some. In the table there are roughly 5,000 clones, 84% of which are singletons. The material sequenced was tumor tissue from the primary lung tumor. The source is a woman aged 45-65 years with non-small cell lung cancer.

The genes are TRBV10-2 and TRBJ1-1; D not resolved. Germline V gene lookup returns CDR1 WSHSY and CDR2 SAAADI. The CDR3 consists of 12 residues. V was pared by 6 bases and J by 1 base, with 6 bases between. CDR3 region: CASSPTNTEAFF. The CDR3 DNA follows: TGCGCCAGCAGCCCCACGAACACTGAAGCTTTCTTT.

V usage is TRBV6-1 and J usage is TRBJ1-2, with unresolved D. The CDR3 contains 12 residues. Trimming removed 8 bases from V and 7 bases from J, with 14 bases in between. Per the germline V gene, CDR1 is MNHNS and CDR2 is SASEGT. CDR3 in DNA: TGTGCCAGCGGTACGGCGCGAGGTGGCTACACCTTC. Its translation is CASGTARGGYTF.

This sequence joins TRBV19 and TRBJ1-5; 7 bases are a match to TRBD1. Trimming at V came to 3 bases and at J to 4 bases, leaving 6 bases not matched to a gene. This CDR3 has 15 residues. Per germline, CDR1 LNHDA and CDR2 SQIVND (reference sequence). CDR3 in amino acids: CASSIGTASNQPQHF. CDR3 in DNA: TGTGCCAGTAGTATCGGGACAGCCTCTAATCAGCCCCAGCATTTT. The full variable domain, completed using reference TRBV19 and TRBJ1-5, is DGGITQSPKYLFRKEGQNVTLSCEQNLNHDAMYWYRQDPGQGLRLIYYSQIVNDFQKGDIAEGYSVSREKKESFPLTVTSAQKNPTAFYLCASSIGTASNQPQHFGDGTRLSIL.

V usage is TRBV7-9 and J usage is TRBJ2-5; TRBD2 matches 10 bases. The CDR3 spans 15 residues. CDR1 and CDR2 from the germline V gene are SEHNR and FQNEAQ (reference sequence). Unmatched junction bases numbered 7, after V lost 5 bases and J lost 4 bases. CDR3 residues: CASSGVSGRSETQYF. The CDR3 coding sequence is TGTGCCAGCAGCGGGGTTAGCGGGAGGTCAGAGACCCAGTACTTC.

As regards this clone: The junction does not match germline at one end; this may be a read error. The V call is TRBV4-2, the J call TRBJ2-3; TRBD2 aligns across 8 bases. The germline CDR1 and CDR2 sequences are LGHNA and YNFKEQ. CDR3 length equals 17 residues. Here the CDR3 DNA reads TGTGCCAGCAACCAAGAATTGAGTAGCGGGACCACAGATACGCAGTATTTT. Residues: CASNQELSSGTTDTQYF.

The chain carries TRBV5-4 and TRBJ1-1; D uncertain. V lost 4 bases and J 0 bases, leaving 10 bases between the germline ends. Germline CDR1 and CDR2: SGHNT and YYREEE (reference sequence). This CDR3 spans 14 amino acids. CDR3: CASSRLGMNTEAFF. CDR3 bases: TGTGCCAGCAGCCGTCTGGGCATGAACACTGAAGCTTTCTTT.

This CDR3 is CASSPPSGGAYREQFF. CDR3 coding DNA: TGTGCCAGCTCACCACCGAGCGGGGGGGCTTACAGAGAGCAGTTCTTC. The chain employs TRBV18 and TRBJ2-1; 10 nucleotides align to TRBD2. Germline values: CDR1 KGHSH, CDR2 LQKENI. This CDR3 contains 16 residues. Trimming at V came to 0 bases and at J to 10 bases, leaving 9 bases not matched to a gene. Full variable domain (missing parts from reference TRBV18 and TRBJ2-1): NAGVMQNPRHLVRRRGQEARLRCSPMKGHSHVYWYRQLPEEGLKFMVYLQKENIIDESGMPKERFSAEFPKEGPSILRIQQVVRGDSAAYFCASSPPSGGAYREQFFGPGTRLTVL.

CDR3 coding DNA: TGTGCCAGCAGTTTAGCCGGGCCTGGGGTTGGTGGCTACACCTTC. Encoded protein: CASSLAGPGVGGYTF. The chain links TRBV27 to TRBJ1-2; D is uncertain. V was trimmed by 2 bases and J by 7 bases, leaving 17 bases between them. CDR3 size: 15 residues. Germline CDR1 is MNHEY and CDR2 is SMNVEV (reference sequence).

This clone occurred once. The chain combines TRBV6-1 with TRBJ1-5; 10 bases are a match to TRBD1. The ends lost 1 base at V and 6 bases at J; junction bases unmatched: 3. Germline V gene data show CDR1 as MNHNS and CDR2 as SASEGT. This CDR3 spans 15 amino acids. CDR3: CASSEGTGGSQPQHF. For the CDR3, the DNA is TGTGCCAGCAGTGAAGGGACAGGGGGTAGTCAGCCCCAGCATTTT.

This clone was detected only a few times. The rearrangement uses TRBV9 and TRBJ1-2, with 7 bases matching TRBD1. The trim removed 3 bases at V and 5 bases at J, leaving 7 bases unmatched. Germline CDR1 and CDR2: SGDLS and YYNGEE. The CDR3 contains 14 residues. This CDR3 is CASSASGTEYGYTF. Here the CDR3 DNA reads TGTGCCAGCAGCGCCTCCGGGACAGAATATGGCTACACCTTC.

V gene TRBV11-2 combines with J gene TRBJ1-4; D perhaps matches TRBD1 (5 bases). Germline values: CDR1 SGHAT, CDR2 FQNNGV. The CDR3 spans 14 residues. The germline V and J ends were trimmed by 5 bases and 8 bases, with 15 bases remaining between them. The CDR3 protein is CASSPGWRDEKLFF. CDR3 sequence (DNA): TGTGCCAGCAGCCCTGGGTGGAGGGACGAAAAACTGTTTTTT.

V is TRBV30 and J is TRBJ2-7; D may be TRBD1 or TRBD2 (6 bases each). Trimming cost V 0 bases and J 6 bases, with 15 bases left between them. Germline assignment: CDR1 GTSNPN and CDR2 SVGIG (reference sequence). The CDR3 runs 14 residues. In nucleotides, the CDR3 is TGTGCCTGGAGTGTAAGGAGGGGGATCGGCGAGCAGTACTTC. Amino acids: CAWSVRRGIGEQYF.

The chain links TRBV30 to TRBJ1-2, with TRBD1 matching over 7 bases. Germline V gene lookup returns CDR1 GTSNPN and CDR2 SVGIG (reference sequence). The J segment lost 5 bases and the V segment lost 0 bases, leaving 3 bases of the junction unmatched. CDR3 length equals 13 residues. The CDR3 DNA is TGTGCCTGGAGTGTCCAGGGGGTTTATGGCTACACCTTC. It specifies CAWSVQGVYGYTF.

This clone was detected only once. The rearrangement joins TRBV29-1 to TRBJ1-3; 7 nucleotides align to TRBD1. This CDR3 region has 17 residues. Unmatched junction bases numbered 15, after V lost 7 bases and J lost 0 bases. In germline, CDR1 is SQVTM, CDR2 ANQGSEA. The CDR3 DNA sequence: TGCAGCGGGGACAGAAAATTAAAGAAGGCCTCTGGAAACACCATATATTTT. As protein: CSGDRKLKKASGNTIYF. The variable domain in full, with the rest retrieved from reference TRBV29-1 and TRBJ1-3, is SAVISQKPSRDICQRGTSLTIQCQVDSQVTMMFWYRQQPGQSLTLIATANQGSEATYESGFVIDKFPISRPNLTFSTLTVSNMSPEDSSIYLCSGDRKLKKASGNTIYFGEGSWLTVV.

This chain connects TRBV12-1 to TRBJ2-3. TRBV12-1 is noted as a pseudogene. The CDR3 is made up of 16 amino acids. The CDR3 reads CASSFSAPHNADTQYF. The CDR3 DNA is TGTGCCAGCAGCTTCTCGGCCCCTCACAACGCAGATACGCAGTATTTT.

The J gene is TRBJ1-1, the V gene TRBV12-5; TRBD1 matches at 12 bases. The CDR3 is made up of 15 amino acids. From germline, CDR1 is LGHNT and CDR2 FRNRAP. Unmatched junction bases numbered 4, after V lost 1 base and J lost 7 bases. The CDR3: CASGLGDRGQGEAFF. The CDR3 DNA is TGTGCTAGTGGTTTGGGGGACAGGGGGCAGGGTGAAGCTTTCTTT. The full variable domain, completed using reference TRBV12-5 and TRBJ1-1, is DARVTQTPRHKVTEMGQEVTMRCQPILGHNTVFWYRQTMMQGLELLAYFRNRAPLDDSGMPKDRFSAEMPDATLATLKIQPSEPRDSAVYFCASGLGDRGQGEAFFGQGTRLTVV.

To note about this clone: The junction and the germline gene differ at one end; a read error may be behind it. The chain uses TRBV18 and TRBJ2-7; a weak D match, TRBD1 (5 bases). CDR1 and CDR2 from the germline V gene are KGHSH and LQKENI. CDR3 length: 16 residues. CDR3 amino acids: CASSSPPEQVNYEQYF. The CDR3 nucleotides are TGTGCCAGCTCATCACCTCCGGAACAGGTAAACTACGAGCAGTACTTC. Variable domain in full (rest from reference TRBV18 and TRBJ2-7): NAGVMQNPRHLVRRRGQEARLRCSPMKGHSHVYWYRQLPEEGLKFMVYLQKENIIDESGMPKERFSAEFPKEGPSILRIQQVVRGDSAAYFCASSSPPEQVNYEQYFGPGTRLTVT.

For the CDR3, the DNA is TGTGCCAGCAGGCAGCGGGGGCAAGAGACCCAGTACTTC. This encodes CASRQRGQETQYF. The chain is built from TRBV5-4 and TRBJ2-5; TRBD2 matches at 8 bases. Germline assignment: CDR1 SGHNT and CDR2 YYREEE (reference sequence). This CDR3 contains 13 residues. Germline trimming cut 5 bases from V and 2 bases from J; bases unmatched to any gene: 2.

This clone rates as large. The CDR3 protein is CASSLSYGFRAEAFF. CDR3 nucleotides: TGTGCCAGCAGCTTATCTTACGGGTTCAGGGCTGAAGCTTTCTTT. This chain links TRBV7-9 with TRBJ1-1, with a tentative D call TRBD1 (5 bases). Trimming took off 2 bases at V and 6 bases at J, with 16 bases between the two ends. Looked up from germline, CDR1 is SEHNR and CDR2 is FQNEAQ (reference sequence). The CDR3 totals 15 residues.

The chain uses TRBV11-2 and TRBJ2-5; D perhaps matches TRBD1 (6 bases). V was shortened by 6 bases and J by 5 bases, with 13 bases between the two germline ends. This CDR3 spans 13 amino acids. The germline CDR1 and CDR2 sequences are SGHAT and FQNNGV. The CDR3 nucleotides read TGTGCCAGCAGGAAAACAGGGACGGAGACCCAGTACTTC. Encoded protein: CASRKTGTETQYF. Variable domain in full (rest from reference TRBV11-2 and TRBJ2-5): EAGVAQSPRYKIIEKRQSVAFWCNPISGHATLYWYQQILGQGPKLLIQFQNNGVVDDSQLPKDRFSAERLKGVDSTLKIQPAKLEDSAVYLCASRKTGTETQYFGPGTRLLVL.

The V and J genes are TRBV30 and TRBJ2-5; 9 bases fit TRBD2. The CDR3 has 16 residues. After removal of 4 bases from V and 4 bases from J, the junction contained 13 bases not matched to a gene. Germline assignment: CDR1 GTSNPN and CDR2 SVGIG (reference sequence). CDR3 residues: CAWNLGGGAPRETQYF. The CDR3 DNA reads TGTGCCTGGAATCTCGGCGGGGGGGCCCCCCGAGAGACCCAGTACTTC.

This sequence joins TRBV2 and TRBJ2-4, with D possibly being TRBD2 (5 bases). With 4 bases removed from V and 6 bases from J, the gap between germline ends came to 10 bases. The CDR3 runs to 13 residues. Germline V gene lookup returns CDR1 SNHLY and CDR2 FYNNEI. CDR3 protein: CASSVSGPNIQYF. Written as DNA, the CDR3 is TGTGCCAGCAGTGTCAGCGGACCAAACATTCAGTACTTC.

The chain links TRBV5-5 to TRBJ2-5; D may be TRBD1 (6 bases). Germline V gives CDR1 SGHKS, CDR2 YYEKEE (reference sequence). The V and J ends lost 5 bases and 5 bases respectively, with 16 bases between them. The CDR3 is 14 amino acids. The CDR3 loop reads CASSPRVDRETQYF. In DNA form, the CDR3 reads TGTGCCAGCAGTCCCAGGGTCGACAGGGAGACCCAGTACTTC.

This chain uses TRBV27 with TRBJ2-3, with D possibly TRBD2 on 6 matching bases. Trimming removed 7 bases at V and 4 bases at J, with 18 bases between. The germline V gene has CDR1 MNHEY and CDR2 SMNVEV (reference sequence). This CDR3 comprises 15 residues. CDR3 sequence: CASTLRTGVADTQYF. CDR3 nucleotides: TGTGCCAGCACCCTAAGGACGGGAGTGGCAGATACGCAGTATTTT.

The rearrangement links TRBV15 to TRBJ2-2; 7 nucleotides line up with TRBD2. CDR1 is LNHNV and CDR2 is YYDKDF in the germline V gene (reference sequence). With V trimmed by 1 base and J by 5 bases, 4 bases remained unmatched. This CDR3 comprises 15 residues. CDR3 sequence (DNA): TGTGCCACCAGCAGAGTGCGGGAGATAACCGGGGAGCTGTTTTTT. It specifies CATSRVREITGELFF.

The chain couples TRBV6-5 to TRBJ2-1, with a possible D match to TRBD2 (5 bases). The V and J ends lost 0 bases and 10 bases respectively, with 7 bases between them. Germline CDR1 MNHEY, CDR2 SVGAGI. The CDR3 sequence is 12 residues long. CDR3 protein: CASSYSTKEQFF. The CDR3 DNA sequence: TGTGCCAGCAGTTACTCGACTAAGGAGCAGTTCTTC.

Regarding this clone: Germline and junction disagree at one end, which may indicate a read error. Here the CDR3 reads CASSSGWNTEAFF. CDR3 coding DNA: TGTGCTAGCAGCTCCGGGTGGAACACTGAAGCTTTCTTT. This rearrangement joins TRBV7-7 to TRBJ1-1; D gene unclear. Germline values: CDR1 SSHAT, CDR2 FNYEAQ (reference sequence). This CDR3 spans 13 amino acids.

The chain combines TRBV30 with TRBJ2-7, with TRBD2 matching 10 bases. V was pared by 8 bases and J by 5 bases, with 12 bases of the junction left unmatched. In germline, CDR1 is GTSNPN, CDR2 SVGIG (reference sequence). This CDR3 is 14 amino acids long. CDR3 nucleotides: TGTGCCGGAGGGAGAGGGCTAGCGGGAGACGAGCAGTACTTC. The encoded protein is CAGGRGLAGDEQYF. Using reference TRBV30 and TRBJ2-7 for the parts outside the CDR3, the full variable domain is SQTIHQWPATLVQPVGSPLSLECTVEGTSNPNLYWYRQAAGRGLQLLFYSVGIGQISSEVPQNLSASRPQDRQFILSSKKLLLSDSGFYLCAGGRGLAGDEQYFGPGTRLTVT.

The chain links TRBV5-1 to TRBJ2-7; a possible D gene is TRBD2 (7 bases). There are 15 residues in the CDR3. Between the trimmed V and J ends, which lost 0 bases and 4 bases, there was a span of 14 bases. Germline CDR1 SGHRS, CDR2 YFSETQ. CDR3: CASSLASGQPYEQYF. The DNA of the CDR3 is TGCGCCAGCAGCTTGGCTAGCGGACAGCCTTACGAGCAGTACTTC.

The V gene is TRBV28, the J gene TRBJ1-2; D remains ambiguous. CDR3 size: 12 residues. Germline assignment: CDR1 MDHEN and CDR2 SYDVKM. Trimming removed 3 bases from V and 8 bases from J, with 10 bases in between. The CDR3 loop reads CASSFADWGYTF. The DNA of the CDR3 is TGTGCCAGCAGTTTTGCCGACTGGGGCTACACCTTC.